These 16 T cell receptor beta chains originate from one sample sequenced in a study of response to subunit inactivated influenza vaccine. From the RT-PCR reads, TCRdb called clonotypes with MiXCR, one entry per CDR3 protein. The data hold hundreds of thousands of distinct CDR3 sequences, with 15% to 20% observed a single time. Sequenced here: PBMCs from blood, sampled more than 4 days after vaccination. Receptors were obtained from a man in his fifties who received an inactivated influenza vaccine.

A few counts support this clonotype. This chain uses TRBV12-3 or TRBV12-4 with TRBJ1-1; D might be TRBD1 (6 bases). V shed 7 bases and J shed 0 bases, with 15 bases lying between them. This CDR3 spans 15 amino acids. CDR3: CASTLGGHLNTEAFF. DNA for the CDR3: TGTGCCAGCACCCTAGGGGGGCACCTGAACACTGAAGCTTTCTTT.

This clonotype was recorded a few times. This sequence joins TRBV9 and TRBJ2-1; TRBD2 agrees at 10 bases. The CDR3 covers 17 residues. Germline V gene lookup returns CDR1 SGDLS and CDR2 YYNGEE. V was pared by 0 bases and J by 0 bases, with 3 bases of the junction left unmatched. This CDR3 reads CASSVGSGRPSYNEQFF. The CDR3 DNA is TGTGCCAGCAGCGTAGGTAGCGGGAGGCCCTCCTACAATGAGCAGTTCTTC.

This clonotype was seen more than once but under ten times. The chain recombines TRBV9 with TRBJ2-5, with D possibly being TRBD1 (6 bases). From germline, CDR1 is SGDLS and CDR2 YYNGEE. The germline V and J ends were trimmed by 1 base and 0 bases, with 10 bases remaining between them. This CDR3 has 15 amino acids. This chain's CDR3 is CASSVSPGDQETQYF. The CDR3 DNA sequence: TGTGCCAGCAGCGTATCCCCAGGGGACCAAGAGACCCAGTACTTC.

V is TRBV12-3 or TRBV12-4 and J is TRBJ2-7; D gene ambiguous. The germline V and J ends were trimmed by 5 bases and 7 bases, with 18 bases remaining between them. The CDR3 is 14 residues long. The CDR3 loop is CASSLDVPVGEQYF. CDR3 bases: TGTGCCAGCAGTCTAGACGTCCCCGTAGGTGAGCAGTACTTC.

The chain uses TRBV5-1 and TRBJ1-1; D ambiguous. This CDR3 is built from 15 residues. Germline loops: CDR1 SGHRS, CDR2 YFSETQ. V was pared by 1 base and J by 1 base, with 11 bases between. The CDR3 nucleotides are TGCGCCAGCAGCTTGACGGGCGAAAGGAACACTGAAGCTTTCTTT. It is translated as CASSLTGERNTEAFF.

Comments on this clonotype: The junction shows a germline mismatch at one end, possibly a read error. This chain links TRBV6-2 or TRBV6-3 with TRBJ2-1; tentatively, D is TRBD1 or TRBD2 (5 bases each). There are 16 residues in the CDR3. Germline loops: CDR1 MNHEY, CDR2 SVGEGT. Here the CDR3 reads CASSHSGAGYYNEQFF. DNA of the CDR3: TGTGCCAGCAGTCACTCTGGGGCGGGTTACTACAATGAGCAGTTCTTC.

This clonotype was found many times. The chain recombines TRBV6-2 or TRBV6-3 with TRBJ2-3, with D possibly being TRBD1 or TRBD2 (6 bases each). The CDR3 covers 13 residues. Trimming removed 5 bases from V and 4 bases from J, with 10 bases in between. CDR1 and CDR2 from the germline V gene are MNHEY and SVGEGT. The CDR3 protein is CASSRRGADTQYF. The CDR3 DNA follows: TGTGCCAGCAGTAGAAGGGGGGCAGATACGCAGTATTTT.

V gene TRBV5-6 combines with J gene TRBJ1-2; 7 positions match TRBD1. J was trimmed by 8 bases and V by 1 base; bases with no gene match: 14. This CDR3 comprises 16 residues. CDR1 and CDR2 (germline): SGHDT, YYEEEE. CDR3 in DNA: TGTGCCAGCAGCTTGACAGGGACAGATTATTGGGCCGGCTACACCTTC. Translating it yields CASSLTGTDYWAGYTF. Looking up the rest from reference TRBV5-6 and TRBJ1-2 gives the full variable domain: DAGVTQSPTHLIKTRGQQVTLRCSPKSGHDTVSWYQQALGQGPQFIFQYYEEEERQRGNFPDRFSGHQFPNYSSELNVNALLLGDSALYLCASSLTGTDYWAGYTFGSGTRLTVV.

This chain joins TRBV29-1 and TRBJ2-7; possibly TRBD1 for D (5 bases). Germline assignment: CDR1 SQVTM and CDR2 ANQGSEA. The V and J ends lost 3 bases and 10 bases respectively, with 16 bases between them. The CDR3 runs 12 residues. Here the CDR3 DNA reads TGCAGCGTTGAGGGTGGTACAGGTCATCAGTACTTC. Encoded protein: CSVEGGTGHQYF.

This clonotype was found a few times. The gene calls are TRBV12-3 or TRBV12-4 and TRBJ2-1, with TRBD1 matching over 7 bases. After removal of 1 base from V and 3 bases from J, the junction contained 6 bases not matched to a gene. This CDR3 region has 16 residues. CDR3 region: CASSLGGTAFYNEQFF. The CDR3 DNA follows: TGTGCCAGCAGTTTAGGGGGGACAGCCTTCTACAATGAGCAGTTCTTC.

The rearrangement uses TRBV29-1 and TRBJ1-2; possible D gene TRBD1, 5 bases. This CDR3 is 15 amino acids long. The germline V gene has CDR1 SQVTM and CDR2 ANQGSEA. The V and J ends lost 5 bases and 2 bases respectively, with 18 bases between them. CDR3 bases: TGCAGCGTTCTCACCGGGGGGAATTTGAACTATGGCTACACCTTC. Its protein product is CSVLTGGNLNYGYTF. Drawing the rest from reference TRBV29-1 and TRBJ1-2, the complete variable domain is SAVISQKPSRDICQRGTSLTIQCQVDSQVTMMFWYRQQPGQSLTLIATANQGSEATYESGFVIDKFPISRPNLTFSTLTVSNMSPEDSSIYLCSVLTGGNLNYGYTFGSGTRLTVV.

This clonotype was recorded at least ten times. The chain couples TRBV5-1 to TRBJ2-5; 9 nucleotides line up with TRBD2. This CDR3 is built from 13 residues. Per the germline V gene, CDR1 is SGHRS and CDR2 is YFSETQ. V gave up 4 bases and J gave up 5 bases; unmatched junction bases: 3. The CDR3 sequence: CASSQAGGETQYF. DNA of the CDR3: TGCGCCAGCAGCCAAGCGGGAGGCGAGACCCAGTACTTC.

CDR3 nucleotide sequence: TGCAGTGCTAGAGGGATCAGACAGGGCCATAATGAAAAACTGTTTTTT. Its protein product is CSARGIRQGHNEKLFF. V gene TRBV20-1 combines with J gene TRBJ1-4, with TRBD1 matching over 7 bases. CDR1 DFQATT and CDR2 SNEGSKA come from the germline V gene (reference sequence). With 1 base clipped from V and 4 bases from J, the junction kept 9 bases outside the gene matches. The CDR3 sequence is 16 residues long.

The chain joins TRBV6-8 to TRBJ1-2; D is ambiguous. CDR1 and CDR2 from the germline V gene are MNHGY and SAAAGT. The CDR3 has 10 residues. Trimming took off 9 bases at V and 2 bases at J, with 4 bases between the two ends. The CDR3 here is CASKNYGYTF. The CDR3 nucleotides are TGTGCCAGTAAAAACTATGGCTACACCTTC.

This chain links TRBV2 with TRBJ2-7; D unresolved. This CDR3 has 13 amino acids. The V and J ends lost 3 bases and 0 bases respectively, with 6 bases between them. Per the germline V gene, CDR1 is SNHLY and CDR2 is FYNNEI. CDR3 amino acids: CASSEQVSYEQYF. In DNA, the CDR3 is TGTGCCAGCAGTGAGCAGGTCTCCTACGAGCAGTACTTC.

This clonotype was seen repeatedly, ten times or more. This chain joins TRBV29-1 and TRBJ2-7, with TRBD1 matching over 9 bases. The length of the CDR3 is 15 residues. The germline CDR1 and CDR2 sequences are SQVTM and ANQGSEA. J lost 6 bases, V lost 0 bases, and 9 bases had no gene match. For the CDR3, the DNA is TGCAGCGTTGAAGATCTTGGACAGGGGAATTCCGAGCAGTACTTC. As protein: CSVEDLGQGNSEQYF.